What follows are 20 T cell receptor beta chains derived from one specimen sequenced in a study of T cell changes during pregnancy in multiple sclerosis. Profiled with immunoSEQ multiplex PCR; TCRdb holds only in-frame clones, not every one. The sample has about 85,000 clones; about 89% are singletons. Sequences were derived from peripheral blood, sampled in the first trimester of pregnancy. The source of these receptors is a female donor with multiple sclerosis, enrolled in a pregnancy study.

The V gene is TRBV10-3, the J gene TRBJ2-5, with 9 bases identical to TRBD2. V was pared by 5 bases and J by 9 bases, with 7 bases of the junction left unmatched. Germline V gene sequence: CDR1 ENHRY, CDR2 SYGVKD. This CDR3 region has 13 residues. The chain's CDR3 is CAISLAGEGAQYF. The CDR3 bases are TGTGCCATCAGTTTAGCGGGAGAGGGGGCCCAGTACTTC.

V usage is TRBV4-3 and J usage is TRBJ2-7; 8 bases map to TRBD1. The CDR3 is made up of 15 amino acids. V shed 4 bases, J shed 7 bases, and the junction held 12 bases outside the gene matches. Germline V gene sequence: CDR1 LGHNA, CDR2 YSLEER. The CDR3 nucleotides are TGCGCCAGCAGCCCCGGGACAGGCCTCGAGGGAGAGCAGTACTTC. This sequence encodes CASSPGTGLEGEQYF.

The V call is TRBV7-9, the J call TRBJ1-1; no definite D call. Trimming left V 4 bases short and J 5 bases short, with 8 bases between. CDR1 and CDR2 from the germline V gene are SEHNR and FQNEAQ (reference sequence). This CDR3 is 12 amino acids long. This CDR3 reads CASSSLETEAFF. CDR3 bases: TGTGCCAGCAGCTCGCTCGAGACTGAAGCTTTCTTT.

The chain links TRBV19 to TRBJ2-6; possibly TRBD1 for D (5 bases). The CDR3 is made up of 14 amino acids. Germline V gene data show CDR1 as LNHDA and CDR2 as SQIVND (reference sequence). The ends were cut back, 6 bases at V and 1 base at J, with 7 bases in the middle. The CDR3 protein is CASRQGSGANVLTF. The CDR3 bases are TGTGCCAGTAGGCAGGGATCTGGGGCCAACGTCCTGACTTTC.

The V and J genes are TRBV7-2 and TRBJ1-1; a possible D gene is TRBD1 (6 bases). The length of the CDR3 is 14 residues. Germline V gene data show CDR1 as SGHTA and CDR2 as FQGNSA. The ends were cut back, 5 bases at V and 4 bases at J, with 14 bases in the middle. CDR3 in amino acids: CASSLQTGGTEAFF. The CDR3, as DNA: TGTGCCAGCAGCCTCCAGACAGGAGGCACTGAAGCTTTCTTT. Combining the CDR3 with reference TRBV7-2 and TRBJ1-1 gives the whole variable domain GAGVSQSPSNKVTEKGKDVELRCDPISGHTALYWYRQSLGQGLEFLIYFQGNSAPDKSGLPSDRFSAERTGGSVSTLTIQRTQQEDSAVYLCASSLQTGGTEAFFGQGTRLTVV.

The genes are TRBV5-1 and TRBJ2-3; D call uncertain. There are 15 residues in the CDR3. V lost 0 bases and J lost 5, with 13 bases in between. Germline V gives CDR1 SGHRS, CDR2 YFSETQ. The CDR3 is CASSLGVGEGDTQYF. Written as DNA, the CDR3 is TGCGCCAGCAGCTTGGGGGTCGGAGAAGGAGATACGCAGTATTTT.

The chain has TRBV30 and TRBJ2-6, with 10 nucleotides matching TRBD1. Germline V gene data show CDR1 as GTSNPN and CDR2 as SVGIG (reference sequence). The CDR3 covers 22 residues. The trim removed 5 bases at V and 0 bases at J, leaving 22 bases unmatched. The CDR3 reads CAWDGVWTGGLSLHSGANVLTF. The CDR3 bases are TGTGCCTGGGACGGGGTATGGACAGGGGGTCTCTCCTTGCACTCTGGGGCCAACGTCCTGACTTTC.

CDR3 sequence: CASSITGNTEAFF. CDR3 bases: TGTGCCAGTAGTATCACAGGGAACACTGAAGCTTTCTTT. The J gene is TRBJ1-1, the V gene TRBV19; TRBD1 might be the D (5 bases). The V end was cut by 3 bases, the J end by 1 base, with 6 bases between. Germline-derived CDR1 and CDR2 are LNHDA and SQIVND (reference sequence). The CDR3 extends over 13 amino acids. Combining the CDR3 with reference TRBV19 and TRBJ1-1 gives the whole variable domain DGGITQSPKYLFRKEGQNVTLSCEQNLNHDAMYWYRQDPGQGLRLIYYSQIVNDFQKGDIAEGYSVSREKKESFPLTVTSAQKNPTAFYLCASSITGNTEAFFGQGTRLTVV.

This clone was observed a handful of times. This chain joins TRBV7-9 and TRBJ1-2; possibly TRBD1 for D (6 bases). The ends were cut back, 5 bases at V and 0 bases at J, with 13 bases in the middle. The V gene's germline CDR1 is SEHNR and CDR2 FQNEAQ (reference sequence). CDR3 size: 15 residues. The CDR3 here is CASSLLEGANYGYTF. The CDR3 region has the DNA TGTGCCAGCAGCCTCCTTGAGGGGGCTAACTATGGCTACACCTTC.

DNA of the CDR3: TGTGCCAGCTCACAGGGTGTGGACAGGGGCACTGAAGCTTTCTTT. Protein: CASSQGVDRGTEAFF. J is TRBJ1-1 and V is TRBV18; 9 positions match TRBD1. The CDR3 covers 15 residues. With 4 bases clipped from V and 4 bases from J, the junction kept 7 bases outside the gene matches. Germline V lookup: CDR1 KGHSH, CDR2 LQKENI.

This sequence joins TRBV6-5 and TRBJ1-5, with 7 nucleotides matching TRBD1. Germline V gene sequence: CDR1 MNHEY, CDR2 SVGAGI. The CDR3 is made up of 15 amino acids. V lost 5 bases and J lost 5; bases outside the gene matches: 9. The DNA for the CDR3 is TGTGCCAGCAGTCCCCTTTGGGACAGACATCAGCCCCAGCATTTT. Its translation is CASSPLWDRHQPQHF.

The CDR3 loop reads CASSLDGNEKLFF. Here the CDR3 DNA reads TGTGCCAGCAGCTTGGACGGGAATGAAAAACTGTTTTTT. This chain links TRBV5-4 with TRBJ1-4; no reliable D call. The germline V and J ends were trimmed by 0 bases and 5 bases, with 5 bases remaining between them. CDR3 size: 13 residues. Germline assignment: CDR1 SGHNT and CDR2 YYREEE (reference sequence). Full variable domain (remainder filled in from reference TRBV5-4 and TRBJ1-4): ETGVTQSPTHLIKTRGQQVTLRCSSQSGHNTVSWYQQALGQGPQFIFQYYREEENGRGNFPPRFSGLQFPNYSSELNVNALELDDSALYLCASSLDGNEKLFFGSGTQLSVL.

The V and J genes are TRBV7-9 and TRBJ2-5, with 9 bases that match TRBD1. V lost 4 bases to trimming and J lost 5 bases; unmatched junction nucleotides: 5. The germline gives CDR1 SEHNR, CDR2 FQNEAQ (reference sequence). The CDR3 has 14 residues. CDR3 loop: CASSSTGGRETQYF. As DNA, the CDR3 is TGTGCCAGCAGCTCTACAGGGGGCCGGGAGACCCAGTACTTC.

The chain couples TRBV27 to TRBJ1-3; tentatively, D is TRBD1 (6 bases). This CDR3 has 15 amino acids. V lost 4 bases and J 0 bases, leaving 10 bases between the germline ends. The germline V gene has CDR1 MNHEY and CDR2 SMNVEV (reference sequence). The CDR3 region is CASSSPGASGNTIYF. The CDR3 DNA is TGTGCCAGCAGTTCCCCAGGGGCCTCTGGAAACACCATATATTTT.

This chain links TRBV4-1 with TRBJ1-2; 9 nucleotides agree with TRBD1. V lost 3 bases to trimming and J lost 5 bases; unmatched junction nucleotides: 4. The CDR3 spans 14 residues. Germline CDR1 MGHRA, CDR2 YSYEKL. CDR3 protein: CASSQAGTGYGYTF. CDR3 nucleotide sequence: TGCGCCAGCAGCCAGGCCGGGACAGGGTATGGCTACACCTTC.

CDR3 DNA: TGTGCCAGCAGCACAGCGGGGTACAATGAGCAGTTCTTC. It codes for CASSTAGYNEQFF. The chain has TRBV7-2 and TRBJ2-1; the match to TRBD2 covers 7 bases. The V segment lost 5 bases and the J segment 4 bases; nucleotides outside the gene matches: 2. The CDR3 has 13 residues. From germline, CDR1 is SGHTA and CDR2 FQGNSA.

This chain joins TRBV6-6 and TRBJ2-1, with 8 bases aligning to TRBD2. The germline V gene has CDR1 MNHNY and CDR2 SVGAGI (reference sequence). The CDR3 is made up of 12 amino acids. The junction had 3 bases not matched to a gene; V was cut back by 6 bases and J by 8 bases. The CDR3 nucleotides are TGTGCCAGCAGGGGGACTAGTTATGAGCAGTTCTTC. This gives the protein CASRGTSYEQFF.

This rearrangement joins TRBV9 to TRBJ2-2; possible D gene TRBD2, 5 bases. The CDR3 is 14 residues long. Germline V gene sequence: CDR1 SGDLS, CDR2 YYNGEE. V was pared by 3 bases and J by 4 bases, with 10 bases between. CDR3 loop: CASSESDSTGELFF. The CDR3 DNA follows: TGTGCCAGCAGCGAATCGGACTCCACCGGGGAGCTGTTTTTT.

This clone was found once. The chain uses TRBV11-3 and TRBJ2-7; 8 bases line up with TRBD2. The CDR3 contains 15 residues. Germline CDR1 SGHNT, CDR2 YENEEA. Trimming at V came to 1 base and at J to 6 bases, leaving 8 bases not matched to a gene. CDR3 loop: CASSLGQRGLSEQYF. CDR3 coding DNA: TGTGCCAGCAGCTTAGGCCAGCGGGGGTTGAGCGAGCAGTACTTC.

The gene calls are TRBV6-5 and TRBJ1-1; tentatively, D is TRBD1 (5 bases). This CDR3 comprises 16 residues. Trimming pared 2 bases from V and 3 bases from J, leaving 16 bases between. CDR1 is MNHEY and CDR2 is SVGAGI in the germline V gene. CDR3 nucleotides: TGTGCCAGCAGTTACGTCGGGACGGGGGGGGACACTGAAGCTTTCTTT. Translation gives CASSYVGTGGDTEAFF.